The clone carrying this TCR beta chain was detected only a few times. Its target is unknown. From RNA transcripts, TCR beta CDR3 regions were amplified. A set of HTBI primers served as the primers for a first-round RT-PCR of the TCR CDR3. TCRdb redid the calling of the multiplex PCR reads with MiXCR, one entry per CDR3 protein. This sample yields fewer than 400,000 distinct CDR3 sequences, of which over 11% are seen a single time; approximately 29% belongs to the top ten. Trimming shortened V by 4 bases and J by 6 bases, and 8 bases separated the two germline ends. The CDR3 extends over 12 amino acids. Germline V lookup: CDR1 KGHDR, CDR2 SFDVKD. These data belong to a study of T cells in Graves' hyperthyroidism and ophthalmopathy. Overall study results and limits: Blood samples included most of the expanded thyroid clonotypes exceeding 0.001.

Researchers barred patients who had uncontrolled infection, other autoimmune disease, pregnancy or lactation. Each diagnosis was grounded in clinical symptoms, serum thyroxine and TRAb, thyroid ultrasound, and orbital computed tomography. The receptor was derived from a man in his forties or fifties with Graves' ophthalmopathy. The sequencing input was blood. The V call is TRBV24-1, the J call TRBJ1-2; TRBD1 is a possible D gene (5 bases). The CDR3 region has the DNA TGTGCCACCAGTGACCCGACAGATGGCTACACCTTC. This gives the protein CATSDPTDGYTF.